This entry is about one T cell receptor beta chain. The data stem from a study of blood T cells in healthy people across ages. Germline lookup yields CDR1 SQVTM and CDR2 ANQGSEA. There are 13 residues in the CDR3. The V and J ends lost 7 bases and 8 bases, in that order; junction bases with no gene match: 11. A second PCR, run for about 7 to 11 cycles, used a sample-barcoded 5' primer plus a J-beta primer mix. Template switching added a 12-random-nucleotide identifier to every cDNA molecule. Sequencing recovered at least 2.5 million CDR3-containing paired-end reads from each sample. MiXCR, run by TCRdb on the 5' RACE reads, gives a single entry per CDR3 protein. Seen here are about 1.7 million distinct CDR3 sequences, 28% observed once, and the top ten hold more than 6%.

Sequencing was performed on blood. This sequence was found in a woman in her 30s in good health. The rearrangement joins TRBV29-1 to TRBJ2-1, with 7 bases aligning to TRBD1. The CDR3 loop is CSARGQVGDEQFF. The CDR3 bases are TGCAGCGCCAGAGGACAGGTTGGCGATGAGCAGTTCTTC.